This T cell receptor beta chain originates from a study of blood T cell repertoires in COVID-19. Study details: Spain, Italy and the United States supplied samples that represented acute and convalescent COVID-19. Nucleic acid was either cDNA or gDNA, and it came from T cells, B-cell-depleted T cells, or PBMCs.

V was clipped by 2 bases and J by 7 bases, with 13 bases between them. Germline V gene data show CDR1 as SGHNT and CDR2 as YYREEE (reference sequence). This CDR3 has 14 residues. TCRdb's copy holds only in-frame clones and misses some; the assay was immunoSEQ multiplex PCR. This repertoire shows 200,000 to 250,000 clones, roughly nine tenths found once; its top ten account for more than 10%. Recovered Cohort 3 donors showed two negative PCRs, clearance, or symptom resolution. The sequenced material came from PBMCs or T cells enriched from blood (not recorded which). The chain recombines TRBV5-4 with TRBJ2-1; D possibly corresponds to TRBD2 (5 bases). This TCR was sampled from a man under 40 who had recovered from COVID-19. The CDR3 nucleotides are TGTGCCAGCAGCTTCGGAGCGGAGAGAAATGAGCAGTTCTTC. Translated: CASSFGAERNEQFF.